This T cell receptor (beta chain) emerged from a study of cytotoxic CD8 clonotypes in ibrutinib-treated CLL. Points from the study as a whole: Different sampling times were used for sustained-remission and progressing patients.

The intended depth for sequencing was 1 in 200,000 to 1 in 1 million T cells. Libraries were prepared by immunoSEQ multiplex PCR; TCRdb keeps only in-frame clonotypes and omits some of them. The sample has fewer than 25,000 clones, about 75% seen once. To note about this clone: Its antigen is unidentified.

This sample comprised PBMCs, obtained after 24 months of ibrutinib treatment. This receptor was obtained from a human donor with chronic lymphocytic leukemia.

CDR3 in DNA: TGTGCCAGCAGCAAGGGACTAGCGGGGGGTACAGAGCAGTACTTC. It encodes CASSKGLAGGTEQYF. V and J are TRBV5-4 and TRBJ2-7, with 15 bases lining up with TRBD2. The CDR3 consists of 15 residues. Trimming at V came to 4 bases and at J to 7 bases, leaving 6 bases not matched to a gene. Germline CDR1 SGHNT, CDR2 YYREEE (reference sequence).